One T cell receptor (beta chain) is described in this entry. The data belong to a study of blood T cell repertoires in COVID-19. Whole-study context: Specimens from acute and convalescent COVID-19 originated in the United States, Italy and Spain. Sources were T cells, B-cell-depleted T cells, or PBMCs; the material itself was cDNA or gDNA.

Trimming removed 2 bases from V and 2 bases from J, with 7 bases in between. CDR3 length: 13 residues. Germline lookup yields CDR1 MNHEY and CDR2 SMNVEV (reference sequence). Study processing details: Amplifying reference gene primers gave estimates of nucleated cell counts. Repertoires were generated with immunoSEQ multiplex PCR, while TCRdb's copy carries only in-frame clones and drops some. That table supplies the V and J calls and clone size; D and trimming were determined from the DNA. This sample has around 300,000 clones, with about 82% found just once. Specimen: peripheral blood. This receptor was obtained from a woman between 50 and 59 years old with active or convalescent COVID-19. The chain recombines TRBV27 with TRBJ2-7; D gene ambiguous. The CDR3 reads CASSLREAYEQYF. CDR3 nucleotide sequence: TGTGCCAGCAGTTTACGCGAGGCCTACGAGCAGTACTTC.